Reported below is one T cell receptor (beta chain). This record belongs to a study of blood T cell repertoires in COVID-19. Across the study: In each case, the material was cDNA or gDNA derived from T cells, B-cell-depleted T cells, or PBMCs.

The assay was immunoSEQ multiplex PCR, and TCRdb's table has in-frame clones only and misses some. The sample gives approximately 290,000 clones, around 87% of which show up once; around 4.4% is in the top ten. The CDR3 runs 13 residues. The germline V gene has CDR1 LNHDA and CDR2 SQIVND (reference sequence). The V end was cut by 8 bases, the J end by 8 bases, with 18 bases between. The study drew participants aged about 18 to 89 years from 20 to 30 US areas. Donors were grouped by their self-reported clinical history. This chain links TRBV19 with TRBJ1-2, with a tentative D call TRBD1 (6 bases). Sequencing was done on a sample of PBMCs or T cells enriched from blood (not recorded which). The receptor's source is a woman aged 18-30 years with acute COVID-19. CDR3: CASGTFENRGYTF. The DNA of the CDR3 is TGTGCCAGTGGGACATTTGAAAACCGAGGCTACACCTTC.